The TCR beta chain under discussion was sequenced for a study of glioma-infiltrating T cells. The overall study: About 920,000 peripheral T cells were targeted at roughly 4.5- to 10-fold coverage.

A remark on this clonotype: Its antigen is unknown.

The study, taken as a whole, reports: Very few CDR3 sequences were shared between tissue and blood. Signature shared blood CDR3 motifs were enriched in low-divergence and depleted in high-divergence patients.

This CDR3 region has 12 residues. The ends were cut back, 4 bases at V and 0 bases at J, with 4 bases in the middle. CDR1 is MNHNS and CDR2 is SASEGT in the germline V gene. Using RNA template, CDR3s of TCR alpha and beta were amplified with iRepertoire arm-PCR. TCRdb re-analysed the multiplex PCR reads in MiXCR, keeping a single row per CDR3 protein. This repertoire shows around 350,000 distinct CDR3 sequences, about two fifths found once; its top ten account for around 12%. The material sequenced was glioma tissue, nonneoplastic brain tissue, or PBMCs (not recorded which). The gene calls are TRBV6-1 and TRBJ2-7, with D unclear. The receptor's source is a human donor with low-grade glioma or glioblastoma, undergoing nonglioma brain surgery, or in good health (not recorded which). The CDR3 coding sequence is TGTGCCAGCAGTGGGATCTCCTACGAGCAGTACTTC. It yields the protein CASSGISYEQYF.